The source of this T cell receptor (beta chain) is a study of graft-versus-host responses after intestinal transplantation. Study-level information: Multivisceral, liver-intestinal, or isolated intestinal transplants were given to recipients. General study results and limits: HvG clone declines early post-transplant were associated with peak circulating GvH levels. Marrow from the recipient contained GvH clones, some of which had appeared first in ileum or blood.

Only a few counts were recorded for this clone. TCRdb's copy holds only in-frame clones and misses some; the assay was immunoSEQ multiplex PCR. This table has 21,000 or so clones, approximately 60% appearing once. The CDR3 extends over 15 amino acids. Trimming cost V 4 bases and J 2 bases; bases outside gene matches: 1. Germline loops: CDR1 SNHLY, CDR2 FYNNEI. The TCR originated in a human patient who received an intestinal transplant. V is TRBV2 and J is TRBJ2-1; 11 nucleotides match TRBD2. Material: alloreactive CD4+ T cells from a mixed lymphocyte reaction culture, obtained before intestinal transplant. Regarding subset: CFSE-low proliferating T cells sorted from approximately 6-day pre-transplant mixed lymphocyte reaction (GvH or HvG direction). CDR3 loop: CASSVLAGAYNEQFF. The DNA of the CDR3 is TGTGCCAGCAGTGTACTAGCGGGAGCCTACAATGAGCAGTTCTTC.